The next 25 T cell receptor beta chains were all read from a single sample in a study of blood T cell repertoires in COVID-19. Here immunoSEQ multiplex PCR was the method, and the copy in TCRdb shows in-frame clones only, minus some. The sample carries 64,000 or so clones, approximately 85% recorded once. Sequencing was carried out using peripheral blood. The receptors were gathered from a human donor in a cohort sampled during active COVID-19.

This chain connects TRBV5-1 to TRBJ1-5; no definite D call. V was clipped by 0 bases and J by 6 bases, with 10 bases between them. Germline assignment: CDR1 SGHRS and CDR2 YFSETQ. This CDR3 spans 14 amino acids. Written as DNA, the CDR3 is TGCGCCAGCAGCTTGGGGGCGGGCGGTCAGCCCCAGCATTTT. Amino acid sequence: CASSLGAGGQPQHF.

V and J are TRBV4-1 and TRBJ2-2; D possibly corresponds to TRBD2 (6 bases). V gave up 3 bases and J gave up 2 bases, with 10 bases separating them. The CDR3 is made up of 15 amino acids. CDR1 is MGHRA, CDR2 YSYEKL, per germline. In DNA, the CDR3 is TGCGCCAGCAGCCATCTCGGGAGAAACACCGGGGAGCTGTTTTTT. Translating gives CASSHLGRNTGELFF.

This chain joins TRBV12-5 and TRBJ2-7, with a weak D call TRBD1 (6 bases). The germline V gene encodes CDR1 LGHNT and CDR2 FRNRAP. The CDR3 extends over 15 amino acids. Trimming stripped 5 bases from V and 5 bases from J, with 19 bases between. As DNA, the CDR3 is TGTGCTAGTGGTCCCACCCAGGGGATATTTGACGAGCAGTACTTC. Protein product: CASGPTQGIFDEQYF. Drawing the rest from reference TRBV12-5 and TRBJ2-7, the complete variable domain is DARVTQTPRHKVTEMGQEVTMRCQPILGHNTVFWYRQTMMQGLELLAYFRNRAPLDDSGMPKDRFSAEMPDATLATLKIQPSEPRDSAVYFCASGPTQGIFDEQYFGPGTRLTVT.

CDR3 protein: CASSGSDRGSTEAFF. CDR3 coding DNA: TGTGCCAGCAGCGGATCGGACAGGGGCTCCACTGAAGCTTTCTTT. V usage is TRBV9 and J usage is TRBJ1-1; 9 nucleotides line up with TRBD1. The ends lost 3 bases at V and 4 bases at J; junction bases unmatched: 7. This CDR3 region has 15 residues. CDR1 and CDR2 (germline): SGDLS, YYNGEE.

This chain links TRBV5-4 with TRBJ2-1, with TRBD2 matching 10 bases. The germline V gene has CDR1 SGHNT and CDR2 YYREEE (reference sequence). V shed 7 bases and J 0 bases; nucleotides not matched to a gene: 1. This CDR3 is 14 amino acids long. CDR3 bases: TGTGCCAGCGAGCGGGGGGGCTCCTACAATGAGCAGTTCTTC. The encoded protein is CASERGGSYNEQFF.

The rearrangement uses TRBV12-3 or TRBV12-4 and TRBJ1-1; unclear D gene. This CDR3 comprises 13 residues. Trimming left V 10 bases short and J 4 bases short, with 16 bases between. The CDR3 nucleotides are TGTGCCACCGATGCTGACGGCGGCACTGAAGCTTTCTTT. Its translation: CATDADGGTEAFF.

This chain connects TRBV2 to TRBJ1-4; no reliable D call. Germline CDR1 reads SNHLY; CDR2 reads FYNNEI. V was clipped by 2 bases and J by 0 bases, with 7 bases between them. The CDR3 length is 15 residues. The CDR3 sequence: CASSEMSATNEKLFF. The CDR3, as DNA: TGTGCCAGCAGTGAAATGTCAGCAACTAATGAAAAACTGTTTTTT.

V and J are TRBV28 and TRBJ1-4; D ambiguous. CDR1 and CDR2 from the germline V gene are MDHEN and SYDVKM. This CDR3 region has 14 residues. Trimming removed 2 bases at V and 2 bases at J, with 6 bases between. As DNA, the CDR3 is TGTGCCAGCAGTTTAGCGGTGACTAATGAAAAACTGTTTTTT. This codes for CASSLAVTNEKLFF.

V usage is TRBV28 and J usage is TRBJ2-7; a possible D gene is TRBD2 (5 bases). Germline assignment: CDR1 MDHEN and CDR2 SYDVKM. Trimming took off 5 bases at V and 7 bases at J, with 18 bases between the two ends. The CDR3 is made up of 14 amino acids. The CDR3 DNA follows: TGTGCCAGCAGTGGAACGAATTATTCGGGGGAGCAGTACGTC. Protein sequence: CASSGTNYSGEQYV.

The rearrangement links TRBV19 to TRBJ2-1; D is possibly TRBD1 (6 bases). The ends were cut back, 3 bases at V and 4 bases at J, with 13 bases in the middle. The CDR3 runs to 15 residues. Germline V gene data show CDR1 as LNHDA and CDR2 as SQIVND (reference sequence). The CDR3 bases are TGTGCCAGTAGTATCCCCCAGGGGTGGTACAATGAGCAGTTCTTC. Its translation: CASSIPQGWYNEQFF.

The V gene is TRBV7-2, the J gene TRBJ2-3; 12 positions match TRBD2. CDR3 length equals 17 residues. The J segment lost 5 bases and the V segment lost 2 bases, leaving 8 bases of the junction unmatched. Germline-derived CDR1 and CDR2 are SGHTA and FQGNSA. CDR3 nucleotides: TGTGCCAGCAGCTTACGAGGGTGGACTAGCGGGAAAGATACGCAGTATTTT. Its translation: CASSLRGWTSGKDTQYF.

The chain employs TRBV21-1 and TRBJ1-1. TRBV21-1 is noted as a pseudogene. CDR3 size: 18 residues. In DNA, the CDR3 is TGTGCCAGCAGCACTTCCGGGAGGGCGAGTGGTATGAACACTGAAGCTTTCTTT. Protein: CASSTSGRASGMNTEAFF.

The genes are TRBV12-3 or TRBV12-4 and TRBJ2-7; perhaps TRBD2 as D (5 bases). CDR3 size: 13 residues. V was shortened by 2 bases and J by 5 bases, with 10 bases between the two germline ends. CDR3 in amino acids: CASSLFPGNEQYV. The CDR3 DNA is TGTGCCAGCAGTTTATTCCCGGGGAACGAGCAGTACGTC.

The gene calls are TRBV7-2 and TRBJ1-3, with D unresolved. Trimming pared 1 base from V and 0 bases from J, leaving 7 bases between. The CDR3 covers 15 residues. The germline gives CDR1 SGHTA, CDR2 FQGNSA. The CDR3 is CASSLVMFSGNTIYF. The CDR3 DNA is TGTGCCAGCAGCTTAGTTATGTTCTCTGGAAACACCATATATTTT.

V gene TRBV18 combines with J gene TRBJ2-6; 9 nucleotides line up with TRBD1. Unmatched junction bases numbered 5, after V lost 4 bases and J lost 1 base. Germline V gene sequence: CDR1 KGHSH, CDR2 LQKENI. The CDR3 is 17 residues long. The CDR3 region has the DNA TGTGCCAGCTCACGCCGGGACAGGGTTTCTGGGGCCAACGTCCTGACTTTC. This translates into CASSRRDRVSGANVLTF.

The V gene is TRBV28, the J gene TRBJ2-1; TRBD2 matches 11 bases. This CDR3 has 16 amino acids. Germline values: CDR1 MDHEN, CDR2 SYDVKM. Trimming removed 5 bases from V and 4 bases from J; junction bases left unmatched: 7. The CDR3 nucleotides read TGTGCCAGCAGTATACCTAGCGGGGGGCTTTACAATGAGCAGTTCTTC. It is translated as CASSIPSGGLYNEQFF.

CDR3 amino acids: CASSLRDRGTDTQYF. CDR3 bases: TGTGCCAGCAGTCTAAGGGACAGAGGAACAGATACGCAGTATTTT. The chain carries TRBV6-5 and TRBJ2-3; 7 bases match TRBD1. CDR1 and CDR2 (germline): MNHEY, SVGAGI. This CDR3 spans 15 amino acids. V trimming: 5 bases; J trimming: 3 bases; junction bases outside the gene matches: 8.

The chain couples TRBV13 to TRBJ2-7, with 9 bases aligning to TRBD2. Germline CDR1 and CDR2: PRHDT and FYEKMQ (reference sequence). The CDR3 loop spans 15 amino acids. V shed 5 bases and J 6 bases; nucleotides not matched to a gene: 11. The CDR3 DNA reads TGTGCCAGCAGCCGAGTGCGGGGGGGCCTCACCGAGCAGTACGTC. It codes for CASSRVRGGLTEQYV.

The V gene is TRBV9, the J gene TRBJ1-2; weak D call: TRBD1 (5 bases). Germline loops: CDR1 SGDLS, CDR2 YYNGEE. Trimming took off 4 bases at V and 2 bases at J, with 18 bases between the two ends. CDR3 length equals 16 residues. Written as DNA, the CDR3 is TGTGCCAGCAGCCGAGATAGACAGCAAACAAACTATGGCTACACCTTC. It specifies CASSRDRQQTNYGYTF.

This rearrangement joins TRBV11-3 to TRBJ2-2; D unclear. Germline loops: CDR1 SGHNT, CDR2 YENEEA. V lost 5 bases and J 5 bases, leaving 3 bases between the germline ends. The CDR3 extends over 11 amino acids. CDR3 sequence reads: CASSRTGELFF. CDR3 bases: TGTGCCAGCAGCCGTACCGGGGAGCTGTTTTTT.

This clone was recorded only once. This chain uses TRBV30 with TRBJ2-4; 8 bases agree with TRBD1. With V trimmed by 0 bases and J by 5 bases, 12 bases remained unmatched. Germline-derived CDR1 and CDR2 are GTSNPN and SVGIG (reference sequence). The CDR3 is 17 residues long. CDR3 sequence: CAWSVLGRAGGQNIQYF. The CDR3 DNA reads as TGTGCCTGGAGTGTACTAGGAAGGGCAGGGGGCCAAAACATTCAGTACTTC.

V usage is TRBV28 and J usage is TRBJ1-2; D is uncertain. Germline-derived CDR1 and CDR2 are MDHEN and SYDVKM. The CDR3 sequence is 12 residues long. V dropped 3 bases and J dropped 8 bases, with 10 bases sitting between them. The CDR3 reads CASSFGSRGYTF. In DNA form, the CDR3 reads TGTGCCAGCAGTTTCGGGTCGCGGGGCTACACCTTC.

The V gene is TRBV28, the J gene TRBJ2-5, with 8 bases aligning to TRBD1. The CDR3 has 17 amino acids. Unmatched junction bases numbered 16, after V lost 6 bases and J lost 4 bases. Per the germline V gene, CDR1 is MDHEN and CDR2 is SYDVKM. The DNA for the CDR3 is TGTGCCAGCAGCACTCCCCGTGACAGGGGAATACGAGAGACCCAGTACTTC. This encodes CASSTPRDRGIRETQYF.

This clone appeared once. The rearrangement links TRBV6-5 to TRBJ1-4; tentative D call: TRBD1 (5 bases). The CDR3 is 11 amino acids. V was pared by 6 bases and J by 8 bases, with 7 bases between. Germline V gene data show CDR1 as MNHEY and CDR2 as SVGAGI. The CDR3 is CASSSGEKLFF. CDR3 bases: TGTGCCAGCAGCTCAGGGGAAAAACTGTTTTTT.

This clone was counted only a few times. This chain uses TRBV7-2 with TRBJ2-3, with D tentatively TRBD2 (6 bases). CDR1 is SGHTA and CDR2 is FQGNSA in the germline V gene. This CDR3 has 16 amino acids. The V end was cut by 3 bases, the J end by 1 base, with 14 bases between. In DNA, the CDR3 is TGTGCCAGCAGCTTGATTGCGGCTAGCGGCACAGATACGCAGTATTTT. Its translation: CASSLIAASGTDTQYF.